A single TCR beta chain is shown here with its context. The data originate from a study of OX40 agonist ivuxolimab in advanced cancers. About the study: Six ivuxolimab dose levels, 0.01 to 10 mg/kg, were given intravenously every 2 weeks. With a range of 23 to 79, age averaged approximately 60 years, and 65% to 90% were male.

The method was immunoSEQ multiplex PCR; TCRdb's version includes in-frame clones alone and lacks a portion of them. Here the sample spans about 61,000 clones, 90% being singletons. Patients who had autoimmune disease history or got systemic immunosuppression were left out. The CDR3 totals 16 residues. Germline-derived CDR1 and CDR2 are SGDLS and YYNGEE. The V end was cut by 4 bases, the J end by 0 bases, with 11 bases between. This receptor was identified in an adult with an advanced solid tumor such as melanoma, head and neck, liver or kidney cancer. Here the sequenced sample was CD4+ or CD8+ T cells sorted from blood, taken in a trial of the OX40 agonist ivuxolimab. The chain recombines TRBV9 with TRBJ1-6; D is unclear. Here the CDR3 reads CASSPRTSSYNSPLHF. In DNA, the CDR3 is TGTGCCAGCAGCCCCCGGACCAGCTCCTATAATTCACCCCTCCACTTT.